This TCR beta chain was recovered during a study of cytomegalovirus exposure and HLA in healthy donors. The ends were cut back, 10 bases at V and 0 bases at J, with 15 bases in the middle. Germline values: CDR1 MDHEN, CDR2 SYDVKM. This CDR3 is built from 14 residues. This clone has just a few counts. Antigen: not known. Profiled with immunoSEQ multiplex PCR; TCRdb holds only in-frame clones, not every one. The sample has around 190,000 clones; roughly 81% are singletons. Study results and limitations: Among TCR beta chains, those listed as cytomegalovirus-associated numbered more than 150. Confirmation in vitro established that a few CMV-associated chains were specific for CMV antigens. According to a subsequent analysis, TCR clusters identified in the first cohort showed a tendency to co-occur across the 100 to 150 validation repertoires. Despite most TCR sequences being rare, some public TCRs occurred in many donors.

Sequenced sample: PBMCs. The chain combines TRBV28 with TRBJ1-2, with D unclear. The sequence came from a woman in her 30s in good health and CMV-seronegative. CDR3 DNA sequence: TGTGCCACCCTGGTGGGAGCCTCTAACTATGGCTACACCTTC. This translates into CATLVGASNYGYTF.